The present TCR beta chain was sequenced within a study of technical replicates of blood from several donors. Produced via immunoSEQ multiplex PCR; TCRdb's table is partial and in-frame only. The sample has roughly 100,000 clones, around 96% seen once. V lost 4 bases and J 5 bases, leaving 13 bases between the germline ends. Germline lookup yields CDR1 SGHNT and CDR2 YYREEE (reference sequence). This CDR3 comprises 14 residues. The sequenced sample was T cells isolated from PBMCs. The receptor was derived from a human donor in good health. The J gene is TRBJ2-4, the V gene TRBV5-4; the D gene is possibly TRBD1 (6 bases). CDR3 protein: CASSGGGLENIQYF. The CDR3 coding sequence is TGTGCCAGCAGCGGGGGCGGGCTAGAAAACATTCAGTACTTC.